Presented here are 2 T cell receptor beta chains from one specimen sequenced in a study of blood T cell repertoires in COVID-19. This table comes from immunoSEQ multiplex PCR, and its TCRdb copy is limited to in-frame clones, with some not included. Of about 70,000 clones listed, roughly 73% are singletons. The sequencing sample was made of peripheral blood. The receptors were gathered from a human donor in a cohort sampled during active COVID-19.

The chain is built from TRBV19 and TRBJ2-5; no clear D gene. The germline CDR1 and CDR2 sequences are LNHDA and SQIVND (reference sequence). Trimming took 5 bases from V and 4 from J, leaving 14 bases between them. This CDR3 spans 14 amino acids. DNA for the CDR3: TGTGCCAGTAGTCCGTCGACCCCGGGAGAGACCCAGTACTTC. Encoded protein: CASSPSTPGETQYF.

The V and J genes are TRBV5-1 and TRBJ2-6; D not certain. The CDR3 extends over 15 amino acids. CDR1 is SGHRS and CDR2 is YFSETQ in the germline V gene. Trimming cost V 4 bases and J 0 bases, with 8 bases left between them. In nucleotides, the CDR3 is TGCGCCAGCAGCCGCGAGCCCTCTGGGGCCAACGTCCTGACTTTC. Amino acid sequence: CASSREPSGANVLTF.